This TCR beta chain emerged from a study of T cell changes during pregnancy in multiple sclerosis. Only a few counts were recorded for this clone. Trimming took 4 bases from V and 10 from J; bases not matched to a gene: 4. Germline V gene lookup returns CDR1 SGHVS and CDR2 FQNEAQ. The CDR3 is made up of 12 amino acids. TCRdb's table, derived via immunoSEQ multiplex PCR, lists solely in-frame clones and lacks some. This sample has approximately 50,000 clones, with 80% to 95% found just once. Sequences were derived from CD4+ T cells from peripheral blood mononuclear cells, sampled after pregnancy. The chain has TRBV7-8 and TRBJ1-1; 9 nucleotides agree with TRBD1. The sequence came from a female donor with multiple sclerosis, enrolled in a pregnancy study. This CDR3 is CASSSGTGIAFF. CDR3 DNA sequence: TGTGCCAGCAGCTCCGGGACAGGGATAGCTTTCTTT.